The clone carrying this T cell receptor beta chain was seen only once. The antigen is not known. The source of the sample is a study of identifying expanded T cells in peripheral blood. No infections or other immune events were documented during collection. Here immunoSEQ multiplex PCR was the method, and the copy in TCRdb shows in-frame clones only, minus some. This sample yields tens of thousands of clones, of which about 83% are seen a single time; around a fifth belongs to the top ten. General study findings and limits: Across healthy donors, higher total template counts meant significantly greater roughly 2-week count variance. Technical replicates showed 0.9 to 1.5 changed clones; approximately 2 weeks approximately 15; four weeks 19.

The germline V gene has CDR1 MNHNS and CDR2 SASEGT. This CDR3 is 13 amino acids long. The ends were cut back, 4 bases at V and 3 bases at J, with 10 bases in the middle. The chain recombines TRBV6-1 with TRBJ2-7, with D possibly matching TRBD2 (5 bases). Sequenced material: blood. This clonotype originated in a person aged 18 to 70 in good health. Here the CDR3 DNA reads TGTGCCAGCAGTGTCGCTAGCAGCTACGAGCAGTACTTC. This gives the protein CASSVASSYEQYF.